The entry that follows covers one T cell receptor (beta chain) sequence. What it binds is not known. Every isolated RNA sample was fully reverse transcribed, so sequencing captured expressed TCRB transcripts. The method was immunoSEQ multiplex PCR; TCRdb's version includes in-frame clones alone and lacks a portion of them. The repertoire holds 300,000 to 350,000 clones, with around an eighth as singletons. Using CD45RO/CCR7/CD25/CD127/CD95/CD27, CD4+ naive, central memory, regulatory and stem cell-like memory cells were sorted. V was cut by 3 bases and J by 2 bases, with 9 bases left in between. Germline V CDR1 and CDR2: SGDLS, YYNGEE. This CDR3 has 13 amino acids. This sample was taken from a study of beta chain features in type 1 diabetes. On the study more broadly: Age, gender and cell yields were alike across patients and healthy donors. Across every sample, around 100,000,000 sorted cells were examined in total.

Findings of the study overall: PCR might show a preference for shorter templates, equally across patients and controls. TCRB CDR3s were moderately but significantly shorter in Type 1 diabetes patients in all four CD4+ subsets.

This receptor was obtained from a woman under 30 with type 1 diabetes. The specimen sequenced was naive CD4+ T cells from blood. V is TRBV9 and J is TRBJ2-7, with D possibly being TRBD2 (5 bases). This chain's CDR3 is CASSGESTYEQYF. The CDR3, as DNA: TGTGCCAGCAGCGGGGAGAGCACCTACGAGCAGTACTTC.